One and the same sample provided the 10 T cell receptor beta chains below, sequenced in a study of blood T cell repertoires in COVID-19. Repertoires were generated with immunoSEQ multiplex PCR, while TCRdb's copy carries only in-frame clones and drops some. The repertoire holds 200,000 to 300,000 clones, with approximately 85% as singletons. Sequences were obtained from peripheral blood. These receptors came from a human donor in a cohort sampled during active COVID-19.

The V call is TRBV4-1, the J call TRBJ1-5; 12 bases align to TRBD1. This CDR3 is 19 amino acids long. J lost 4 bases, V lost 3 bases, and 13 bases had no gene match. Germline lookup yields CDR1 MGHRA and CDR2 YSYEKL. CDR3 residues: CASSQFTGGTGGGNQPQHF. For the CDR3, the DNA is TGCGCCAGCAGCCAGTTCACAGGAGGGACAGGGGGCGGTAATCAGCCCCAGCATTTT.

V gene TRBV30 combines with J gene TRBJ1-2; 8 bases line up with TRBD1. CDR1 is GTSNPN, CDR2 SVGIG, per germline (reference sequence). The J segment lost 6 bases and the V segment lost 3 bases, leaving 6 bases of the junction unmatched. The CDR3 contains 13 residues. The CDR3 spells CAWRAGGGNGYTF. In DNA form, the CDR3 reads TGTGCCTGGAGAGCAGGGGGCGGGAATGGCTACACCTTC.

The chain is built from TRBV30 and TRBJ1-1; TRBD1 is a possible D gene (6 bases). The germline V and J ends were trimmed by 2 bases and 9 bases, with 13 bases remaining between them. Looked up from germline, CDR1 is GTSNPN and CDR2 is SVGIG (reference sequence). CDR3 length: 12 residues. CDR3 DNA sequence: TGTGCCTGGAGTATACAGGGTGGTCAAGCTTTCTTT. The encoded protein is CAWSIQGGQAFF.

The rearrangement joins TRBV19 to TRBJ2-6; 8 bases agree with TRBD1. This CDR3 is built from 18 residues. J was trimmed by 4 bases and V by 3 bases; bases with no gene match: 11. Germline V gene data show CDR1 as LNHDA and CDR2 as SQIVND (reference sequence). The CDR3 coding sequence is TGTGCCAGTAGTATCGACAGGGGAGGCCTTTCGGGGGCCAACGTCCTGACTTTC. Encoded protein: CASSIDRGGLSGANVLTF.

The genes are TRBV11-2 and TRBJ2-5, with D possibly being TRBD2 (5 bases). The V and J ends lost 0 bases and 5 bases respectively, with 19 bases between them. Per the germline V gene, CDR1 is SGHAT and CDR2 is FQNNGV. This CDR3 is built from 17 residues. CDR3 sequence: CASSLEADPSRWETQYF. The CDR3, as DNA: TGTGCCAGCAGCTTAGAAGCGGACCCCTCCCGTTGGGAGACCCAGTACTTC.

The CDR3 loop is CASSLAPGHVYGYTF. CDR3 DNA sequence: TGTGCCAGCAGTTTGGCCCCGGGACACGTCTATGGCTACACCTTC. V gene TRBV6-5 combines with J gene TRBJ1-2; D might be TRBD1 (6 bases). This CDR3 is 15 amino acids long. CDR1 and CDR2 (germline): MNHEY, SVGAGI. V was clipped by 4 bases and J by 4 bases, with 16 bases between them.

The chain uses TRBV15 and TRBJ2-5; D gene unclear. There are 14 residues in the CDR3. In germline, CDR1 is LNHNV, CDR2 YYDKDF (reference sequence). V was trimmed by 0 bases and J by 3 bases, leaving 8 bases between them. The CDR3 reads CATSRDLAEETQYF. In DNA form, the CDR3 reads TGTGCCACCAGCAGAGATCTGGCAGAAGAGACCCAGTACTTC.

The chain uses TRBV9 and TRBJ1-6; 9 bases align to TRBD1. Per the germline V gene, CDR1 is SGDLS and CDR2 is YYNGEE. The junction had 8 bases not matched to a gene; V was cut back by 3 bases and J by 1 base. The CDR3 sequence is 18 residues long. CDR3 protein: CASSGARTGVSYNSPLHF. In DNA, the CDR3 is TGTGCCAGCAGCGGGGCGAGGACAGGGGTTTCCTATAATTCACCCCTCCACTTT.

The J gene is TRBJ2-1, the V gene TRBV10-1; 10 bases agree with TRBD1. CDR1 and CDR2 from the germline V gene are WNHNN and SYGVQD (reference sequence). The CDR3 spans 17 residues. After removal of 1 base from V and 5 bases from J, the junction contained 8 bases not matched to a gene. CDR3 nucleotides: TGCGCCAGCAGTGAGTTTAGTATGGGACAGGGGCACAATGAGCAGTTCTTC. Its translation: CASSEFSMGQGHNEQFF.

The V gene is TRBV7-6, the J gene TRBJ2-7; 12 bases match TRBD2. Germline-derived CDR1 and CDR2 are SGHVS and FNYEAQ. The trim removed 5 bases at V and 0 bases at J, leaving 5 bases unmatched. The CDR3 totals 16 residues. The CDR3 loop reads CASSPGLAGSSYEQYF. DNA of the CDR3: TGTGCCAGCAGCCCAGGACTAGCGGGGAGCTCCTACGAGCAGTACTTC.